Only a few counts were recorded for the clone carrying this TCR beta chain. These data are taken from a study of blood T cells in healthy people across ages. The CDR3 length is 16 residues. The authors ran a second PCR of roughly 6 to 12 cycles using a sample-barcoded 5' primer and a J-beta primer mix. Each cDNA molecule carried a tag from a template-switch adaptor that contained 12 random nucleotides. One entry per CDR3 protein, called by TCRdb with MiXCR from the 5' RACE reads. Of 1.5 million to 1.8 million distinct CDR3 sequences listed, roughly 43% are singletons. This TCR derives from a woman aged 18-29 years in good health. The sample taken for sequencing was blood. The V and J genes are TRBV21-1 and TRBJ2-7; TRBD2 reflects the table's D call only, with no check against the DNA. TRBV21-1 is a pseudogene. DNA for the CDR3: TGTGCCAGCAGCGCCACTAGCGGGACAGAATCCTACGAGCAGTACTTC. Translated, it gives CASSATSGTESYEQYF.